The 17 T cell receptor beta chains below all came from one sample that was sequenced in a study of glioma-infiltrating T cells after dendritic cell vaccination. TCRdb's table, derived via immunoSEQ multiplex PCR, lists solely in-frame clones and lacks some. The table records approximately 100,000 clones, 81% of them present only once. This specimen was blood, taken before dendritic cell vaccination. The source is a human donor with glioblastoma.

The chain links TRBV30 to TRBJ1-5; the match to TRBD1 covers 7 bases. The CDR3 runs to 15 residues. Trimming removed 2 bases from V and 4 bases from J; junction bases left unmatched: 8. CDR1 is GTSNPN and CDR2 is SVGIG in the germline V gene (reference sequence). The CDR3, as DNA: TGTGCCTGGAGTAAGCAAACAGGGGTAAATCAGCCCCAGCATTTT. It encodes CAWSKQTGVNQPQHF.

The gene calls are TRBV30 and TRBJ1-2; D perhaps matches TRBD1 (5 bases). The CDR3 is made up of 15 amino acids. CDR1 is GTSNPN and CDR2 is SVGIG in the germline V gene (reference sequence). Trimming shortened V by 2 bases and J by 2 bases, and 15 bases separated the two germline ends. For the CDR3, the DNA is TGTGCCTGGAGTCCGCCGACAGTCACAAACTATGGCTACACCTTC. Its translation: CAWSPPTVTNYGYTF.

V usage is TRBV27 and J usage is TRBJ1-1; D call uncertain. The CDR3 totals 14 residues. The V end was cut by 2 bases, the J end by 1 base, with 8 bases between. Germline CDR1 MNHEY, CDR2 SMNVEV (reference sequence). The CDR3 DNA reads as TGTGCCAGCAGTTTACTAGCAGGGAACACTGAAGCTTTCTTT. As protein: CASSLLAGNTEAFF.

The V and J genes are TRBV7-9 and TRBJ2-1; perhaps TRBD2 as D (6 bases). In germline, CDR1 is SEHNR, CDR2 FQNEAQ (reference sequence). The CDR3 has 15 residues. V gave up 0 bases and J gave up 7 bases, with 13 bases separating them. Written as DNA, the CDR3 is TGTGCCAGCAGCTTAGCGTTCGGGACTCCTAATGAGCAGTTCTTC. It codes for CASSLAFGTPNEQFF.

This clone was seen more than once but under ten times. The chain carries TRBV10-3 and TRBJ1-3, with D uncertain. Germline CDR1 ENHRY, CDR2 SYGVKD. The CDR3 spans 15 residues. V lost 4 bases, J lost 0 bases, and 10 bases lay in between. CDR3 bases: TGTGCCATCAGTGCCAGGCCGAGCTCTGGAAACACCATATATTTT. The encoded protein is CAISARPSSGNTIYF.

The gene calls are TRBV29-1 and TRBJ1-2; the D gene is possibly TRBD1 (6 bases). The V end was cut by 0 bases, the J end by 4 bases, with 12 bases between. The CDR3 has 14 amino acids. CDR1 is SQVTM and CDR2 is ANQGSEA in the germline V gene. CDR3 protein: CSVEDRRGGYGYTF. CDR3 DNA: TGCAGCGTTGAAGATCGGAGAGGGGGCTATGGCTACACCTTC.

This chain uses TRBV6-5 with TRBJ1-1, with 7 positions matching TRBD1. The germline V gene encodes CDR1 MNHEY and CDR2 SVGAGI. The ends lost 5 bases at V and 1 base at J; junction bases unmatched: 4. The length of the CDR3 is 14 residues. The CDR3 is CASSADRKNTEAFF. CDR3 DNA sequence: TGTGCCAGCAGTGCGGACAGGAAGAACACTGAAGCTTTCTTT.

This sequence joins TRBV11-2 and TRBJ2-7; no firm D call. The CDR3 runs 17 residues. Trimming left V 0 bases short and J 0 bases short, with 15 bases between. Per the germline V gene, CDR1 is SGHAT and CDR2 is FQNNGV. CDR3 DNA: TGTGCCAGCAGCTTAGATGCGCAATCCGGGTCCTCCTACGAGCAGTACTTC. Amino acid sequence: CASSLDAQSGSSYEQYF.

The CDR3 bases are TGCAGCGTTGAAGACGCAGACTCCTATGGCTACACCTTC. Translating it yields CSVEDADSYGYTF. The chain is built from TRBV29-1 and TRBJ1-2; D gene uncertain. Germline CDR1 SQVTM, CDR2 ANQGSEA. The germline V and J ends were trimmed by 0 bases and 4 bases, with 9 bases remaining between them. This CDR3 has 13 amino acids.

The V call is TRBV5-1, the J call TRBJ1-4; D might be TRBD1 (5 bases). Germline V gene data show CDR1 as SGHRS and CDR2 as YFSETQ. Trimming cost V 2 bases and J 3 bases, with 8 bases left between them. The CDR3 is made up of 14 amino acids. The CDR3 nucleotides are TGCGCCAGCAGCTTTGGGGCTGCTAATGAAAAACTGTTTTTT. It translates to CASSFGAANEKLFF. Full variable domain (outside the CDR3, taken from reference TRBV5-1 and TRBJ1-4): KAGVTQTPRYLIKTRGQQVTLSCSPISGHRSVSWYQQTPGQGLQFLFEYFSETQRNKGNFPGRFSGRQFSNSRSEMNVSTLELGDSALYLCASSFGAANEKLFFGSGTQLSVL.

Only a few counts were recorded for this clone. The chain joins TRBV10-3 to TRBJ1-5; D uncertain. V shed 5 bases and J shed 1 base, with 18 bases lying between them. CDR3 size: 17 residues. Germline V CDR1 and CDR2: ENHRY, SYGVKD. For the CDR3, the DNA is TGTGCCATCAGTCCCGAAACACCCATTAGCAGCAATCAGCCCCAGCATTTT. It specifies CAISPETPISSNQPQHF.

J is TRBJ2-7 and V is TRBV4-3, with TRBD2 as a possible D gene (6 bases). The germline gives CDR1 LGHNA, CDR2 YSLEER. This CDR3 spans 15 amino acids. The V gene lost 0 bases and the J gene lost 5 bases, with 14 bases spanning the gap. This CDR3 reads CASSQDRREKHEQYF. CDR3 bases: TGCGCCAGCAGCCAAGATCGACGGGAGAAACACGAGCAGTACTTC.

This clone was recorded only once. J is TRBJ2-3 and V is TRBV7-9; TRBD2 agrees at 14 bases. J lost 3 bases, V lost 0 bases, and 2 bases had no gene match. This CDR3 contains 17 residues. CDR1 is SEHNR and CDR2 is FQNEAQ in the germline V gene (reference sequence). CDR3 in amino acids: CASSLARLAGGTDTQYF. The CDR3 DNA reads TGTGCCAGCAGCTTAGCCCGACTAGCGGGGGGGACAGATACGCAGTATTTT.

V is TRBV27 and J is TRBJ2-3; TRBD2 agrees at 7 bases. Germline V lookup: CDR1 MNHEY, CDR2 SMNVEV (reference sequence). J gave up 1 base and V 0 bases, and 7 bases lay outside the gene matches. The CDR3 length is 17 residues. The chain's CDR3 is CASSLSWTSSGTDTQYF. The CDR3 DNA sequence: TGTGCCAGCAGTTTATCGTGGACTAGTTCGGGCACAGATACGCAGTATTTT.

The chain joins TRBV6-4 to TRBJ2-1; D is possibly TRBD1 (6 bases). The CDR3 is 16 amino acids. The V and J ends lost 4 bases and 7 bases respectively, with 20 bases between them. The V gene's germline CDR1 is MRHNA and CDR2 SNTAGT. The DNA of the CDR3 is TGTGCCAGCAGTGCAGTAGCAGGGGTTTTAAGAAATGAGCAGTTCTTC. Translation gives CASSAVAGVLRNEQFF.

For the CDR3, the DNA is TGTGCCAGCGACTCAGGGGAGAACACTGAAGCTTTCTTT. The encoded protein is CASDSGENTEAFF. The V call is TRBV2, the J call TRBJ1-1; a weak D match, TRBD1 (6 bases). V was cut by 8 bases and J by 1 base, with 11 bases left in between. Germline V lookup: CDR1 SNHLY, CDR2 FYNNEI. The CDR3 spans 13 residues.

This CDR3 is CASSLESGFSGNTIYF. CDR3 in DNA: TGTGCCAGCAGCTTAGAAAGCGGATTCTCTGGAAACACCATATATTTT. The chain employs TRBV7-2 and TRBJ1-3; D is uncertain. The CDR3 totals 16 residues. V shed 1 base and J shed 0 bases, with 10 bases lying between them. Looked up from germline, CDR1 is SGHTA and CDR2 is FQGNSA.